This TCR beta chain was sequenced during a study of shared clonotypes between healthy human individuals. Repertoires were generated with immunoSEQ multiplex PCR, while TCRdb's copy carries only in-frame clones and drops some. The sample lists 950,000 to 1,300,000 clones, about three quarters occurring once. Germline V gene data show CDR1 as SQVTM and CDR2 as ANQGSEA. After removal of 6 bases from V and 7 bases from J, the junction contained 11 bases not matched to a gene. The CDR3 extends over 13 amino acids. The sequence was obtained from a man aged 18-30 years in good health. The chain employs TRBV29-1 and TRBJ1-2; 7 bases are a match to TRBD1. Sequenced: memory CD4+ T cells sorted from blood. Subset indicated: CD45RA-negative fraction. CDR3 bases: TGCAGCGTCCCGACAGGGAGAGAGGGTGGCTACACCTTC. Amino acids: CSVPTGREGGYTF.